The rows below give T cell receptor beta chains drawn from one sample of a study of blood T cell repertoires in COVID-19. Produced via immunoSEQ multiplex PCR; TCRdb's table is partial and in-frame only. The sample carries some 150,000 clones, 84% recorded once. The sequencing sample was made of peripheral blood. The receptors were gathered from a woman aged 70 to 79 with COVID-19, enrolled during active disease. CDR3s include the opening cysteine and the closing phenylalanine or tryptophan. Each record gives: clone size, J gene, V gene, CDR3 length, D gene, CDR3 DNA, CDR3 protein. A D gene is named only where the DNA matches it firmly. A row's size may be missing; if present it is once, few, many or a size class.

>-|TRBJ2-3|TRBV3-1/TRBV3-2|14|TRBD1
TGTGCCAGCAGCCACAGCAGGGGGACAGATACGCAGTATTTT
CASSHSRGTDTQYF
>once|TRBJ2-7|TRBV6-5|12|-
TGTGCCAGCACGGGGTTCTCCTACGAGCAGTACTTC
CASTGFSYEQYF
>-|TRBJ1-1|TRBV18|13|-
TGTGCCAGCTCACCATCCCGGGACACCGAAGCTTTCTTT
CASSPSRDTEAFF
>-|TRBJ1-2|TRBV30|13|-
TGTGCCCGTTCTGACTGGAGGGACGCTGGCTACACCTTC
CARSDWRDAGYTF
>-|TRBJ2-5|TRBV24-1|13|-
TGTGCCACCAGTGAAGGGGCACGAGAGACCCAGTACTTC
CATSEGARETQYF
>-|TRBJ2-1|TRBV20-1|11|-
TGCAGTGCTAGGTGGCAGAATGAGCAGTTCTTC
CSARWQNEQFF
>-|TRBJ2-3|TRBV7-8|18|TRBD2
TGTGCCAGCACCCGCCTCGGAGAGAGCGGGGAACTAGTAGATACGCAGTATTTT
CASTRLGESGELVDTQYF
>-|TRBJ2-5|TRBV29-1|11|-
TGCAGCGTTGTGTATCGGGAGACCCAGTACTTC
CSVVYRETQYF
>-|TRBJ1-2|TRBV25-1|16|-
TGTGCCAGCAGCCCGCAACTTAGGGGACTCCTCTATGGCTACACCTTC
CASSPQLRGLLYGYTF
>-|TRBJ1-6|TRBV19|14|TRBD1
TGTGCCAGTAGTATAGTAAGGGGACAGTCGACCCTCCACTTT
CASSIVRGQSTLHF
>-|TRBJ2-3|TRBV27|16|TRBD2
TGTGCCAGCAGACAACCCCTAGCGGTCGGCACAGATACGCAGTATTTT
CASRQPLAVGTDTQYF
>-|TRBJ1-2|TRBV3-1/TRBV3-2|13|TRBD1
TGTGCCAGCAGCCAAGGGACAGGTTGGGGCTACACCTTC
CASSQGTGWGYTF
>few|TRBJ2-7|TRBV28|16|-
TGTGCCAGCAGTTTATGGGGCAGCATGCGCTCCTACGAGCAGTACTTC
CASSLWGSMRSYEQYF
>-|TRBJ2-1|TRBV21-1|14|-
TGTGCCAGCAGCGTCTTCGTCGTTTTCCATGAGCAGTTCTTC
CASSVFVVFHEQFF
>-|TRBJ1-6|TRBV28|12|-
TGTGCCAGCAGTTTCCCGTTTTCACCCCTCCACTTT
CASSFPFSPLHF
>-|TRBJ1-3|TRBV3-1/TRBV3-2|15|-
TGTGCCAGCAGTACGGAGTTAAGCTCTGGAAACACCATATATTTT
CASSTELSSGNTIYF
>-|TRBJ1-2|TRBV6-2/TRBV6-3|14|-
TGTGCCAGCAGCAAAGACCGGGTTAACTATGGCTACACCTTC
CASSKDRVNYGYTF
>-|TRBJ2-7|TRBV20-1|10|-
TGCAGTGCTTGGGGGGTCGAGCAGTACTTC
CSAWGVEQYF
>-|TRBJ1-5|TRBV18|15|TRBD1
TGTGCCAGCTCACCAATTGGACAGGCGACTGAGCCCCAGCATTTT
CASSPIGQATEPQHF
>once|TRBJ1-6|TRBV10-2|13|-
TGCGCCAGCAGTGTAGGGGAACCTTCACCCCTCCACTTT
CASSVGEPSPLHF
>few|TRBJ1-2|TRBV5-5|14|TRBD1
TGTGCCAGCAGCTTGCCAGGACAGGGACGAGGCTACACCTTC
CASSLPGQGRGYTF
>few|TRBJ2-2|TRBV18|15|-
TGTGCCAGCTCCCCCTTGGAGGCGAACACCGGGGAGCTGTTTTTT
CASSPLEANTGELFF
>-|TRBJ2-1|TRBV4-1|15|-
TGCGCCAGCAGCCCCAGACAGAGCTCCTACAATGAGCAGTTCTTC
CASSPRQSSYNEQFF
>-|TRBJ2-7|TRBV10-1|14|TRBD2
TGCGCCAGCAGAGCCGGGACTATTGGTTGCGAGCAGTACTTC
CASRAGTIGCEQYF
>-|TRBJ2-1|TRBV27|13|TRBD1
TGTGCCAGCAGTTCCGGACAGGGCCTTCCCCAGTTCTTC
CASSSGQGLPQFF
>-|TRBJ2-5|TRBV12-5|14|TRBD1
TGTGCTAGTGGTTCCGGACAGGTAGGAGAGACCCAGTACTTC
CASGSGQVGETQYF
>few|TRBJ1-1|TRBV5-1|14|-
TGCGCCAGCAGCTACACAGAAATAAACACTGAAGCTTTCTTT
CASSYTEINTEAFF
>-|TRBJ2-5|TRBV30|12|-
TGTGCCTGGAGTGTGTCTTTGGAGACCCAGTACTTC
CAWSVSLETQYF
>-|TRBJ2-3|TRBV2|13|-
TGTGCCACTCGAGGGGGTACAACAGATACGCAGTATTTT
CATRGGTTDTQYF
>-|TRBJ2-1|TRBV5-5|15|TRBD2
TGTGCCAGCAGCTTTGGACTAGCGGGGTACAATGAGCAGTTCTTC
CASSFGLAGYNEQFF
>-|TRBJ1-4|TRBV28|17|TRBD1
TGTGCCAGCAGTTCAATCGATACCGGGACAGGGCGCGAAAAACTGTTTTTT
CASSSIDTGTGREKLFF
>once|TRBJ2-1|TRBV28|16|TRBD2
TGTGCCAGCAGTTTTTCCGGGACTAGCGGGATCCATGAGCAGTTCTTC
CASSFSGTSGIHEQFF
>-|TRBJ1-1|TRBV5-5|17|-
TGTGCCAGCAGACTACGGATAGGACAGTCCGTGGTCACTGAAGCTTTCTTT
CASRLRIGQSVVTEAFF
>-|TRBJ2-2|TRBV19|14|-
TGTGCCAGTAGTCCCCGGGAGAACACCGGGGAGCTGTTTTTT
CASSPRENTGELFF
>-|TRBJ2-1|TRBV5-4|15|TRBD2
TGTGCCAGCAGCTTAGGGACTAGCGGGTACAATGAGCAGTTCTTC
CASSLGTSGYNEQFF
>-|TRBJ1-2|TRBV20-1|12|-
TGCAGTGCTAGTCAGGCCGGTTATGGCTACACCTTC
CSASQAGYGYTF
>-|TRBJ2-1|TRBV27|14|TRBD2
TGTGCCAGCAAGGGGAGGGGATTCTACAATGAGCAGTTCTTC
CASKGRGFYNEQFF
>-|TRBJ2-1|TRBV18|15|TRBD2
TGTGCCAGCTCACTGTCGATAGCGGGAGGCAATGAGCAGTTCTTC
CASSLSIAGGNEQFF
>once|TRBJ2-2|TRBV5-1|15|TRBD2
TGCGCCAGCACATCCACGACTAGCGGGAGTGAGGAGCTGTTTTTT
CASTSTTSGSEELFF
>-|TRBJ1-4|TRBV7-9|15|TRBD1
TGTGCCAGCAGCTCTCACAGGGGAACTAATGAAAAACTGTTTTTT
CASSSHRGTNEKLFF
>-|TRBJ1-3|TRBV28|16|TRBD1
TGTGCCAGCAGCCAAGATATGACAGGGGTGGGAAACACCATATATTTT
CASSQDMTGVGNTIYF
>once|TRBJ2-1|TRBV5-1|15|TRBD2
TGCGCCAGCAGCTTGACGGGACTAGCATCCTATGAGCAGTTCTTC
CASSLTGLASYEQFF
>-|TRBJ2-5|TRBV30|12|-
TGTGCCTGGAGGGGGAGACAAGAGACCCAGTACTTC
CAWRGRQETQYF
>-|TRBJ1-1|TRBV4-1|15|TRBD1
TGCGCCAGCAGCCCCAGGACAGGGTTGAACACTGAAGCTTTCTTT
CASSPRTGLNTEAFF
>few|TRBJ1-1|TRBV27|14|-
TGTGCCAGCAGTCTGTCAGCGGCCCACACTGAAGCTTTCTTT
CASSLSAAHTEAFF
>-|TRBJ1-5|TRBV4-1|14|TRBD1
TGCGCCAGCAGCCCCAAACAGGGGGAACAGCCCCAGCATTTT
CASSPKQGEQPQHF
>-|TRBJ1-5|TRBV7-2|14|-
TGTGCCAGCAGCTTGGGGCAGCTCAATCAGCCCCAGCATTTT
CASSLGQLNQPQHF
>-|TRBJ1-2|TRBV5-4|16|TRBD1
TGTGCCAGCAGCTTGGCACGACAGGGGGGTAACTATGGCTACACCTTC
CASSLARQGGNYGYTF
>once|TRBJ2-6|TRBV19|17|TRBD2
TGTGCCAGTAGTGCTAGCGGGGAGTTCTCTGGGGCCAACGTCCTGACTTTC
CASSASGEFSGANVLTF
>-|TRBJ2-3|TRBV11-1|15|TRBD1
TGTGCCAGCAGCGGGGCCGGGACAGGGGAAGATACGCAGTATTTT
CASSGAGTGEDTQYF
>-|TRBJ2-5|TRBV27|20|TRBD2
TGTGCCAGCAGTTTATCTAAACGCGGGGGGACTAGGGGCTTCGTAGAGACCCAGTACTTC
CASSLSKRGGTRGFVETQYF
>-|TRBJ1-5|TRBV20-1|15|TRBD1
TGCAGTGTTAGTGCGGGACAGGGGGTTAATCAGCCCCAGCATTTT
CSVSAGQGVNQPQHF
>-|TRBJ1-5|TRBV6-6|12|-
TGTGCCAGCAGTTCGGGGACTAGGCCCCAGCATTTT
CASSSGTRPQHF